This TCR beta chain was retrieved from a study of blood T cell repertoires in COVID-19. Across the whole study: The United States, Italy and Spain provided the acute and convalescent COVID-19 samples. PBMCs, B-cell-depleted T cells, or T cells were the source of the cDNA or gDNA that made up the material.

Followed over time, Seattle patients had been enrolled while infection was active. In the original processing: Counts of nucleated cells, estimated from reference gene primer amplification, were obtained. The table came from immunoSEQ multiplex PCR; TCRdb's copy has only in-frame clones and leaves some out. From that table come the V and J calls and clone size; the DNA was used to work out D and trimming. The sample holds around 270,000 clones, around 87% seen once. Source material: peripheral blood. This TCR came from a woman aged 60 to 75 with COVID-19, enrolled during active disease.

DNA for the CDR3: TGTGCCAGCAGCCACCCGGGGAGCGGGCGGGCCTACGAGCAGTACTTC. Residues: CASSHPGSGRAYEQYF. The genes are TRBV11-2 and TRBJ2-7; D perhaps matches TRBD2 (6 bases). Germline CDR1 reads SGHAT; CDR2 reads FQNNGV. The CDR3 extends over 16 amino acids. Trimming pared 5 bases from V and 2 bases from J, leaving 19 bases between.